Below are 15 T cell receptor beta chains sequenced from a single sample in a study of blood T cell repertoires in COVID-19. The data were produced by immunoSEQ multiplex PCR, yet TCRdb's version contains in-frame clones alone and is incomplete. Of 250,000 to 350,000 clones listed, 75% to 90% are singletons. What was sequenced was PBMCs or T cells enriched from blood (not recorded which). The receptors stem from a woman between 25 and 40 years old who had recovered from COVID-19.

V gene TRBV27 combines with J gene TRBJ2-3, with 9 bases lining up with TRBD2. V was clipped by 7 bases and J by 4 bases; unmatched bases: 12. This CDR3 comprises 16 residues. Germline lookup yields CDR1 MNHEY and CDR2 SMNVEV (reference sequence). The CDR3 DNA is TGTGCCAGCACCTCTCTTAGCGGGAGAGAGGCAGATACGCAGTATTTT. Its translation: CASTSLSGREADTQYF.

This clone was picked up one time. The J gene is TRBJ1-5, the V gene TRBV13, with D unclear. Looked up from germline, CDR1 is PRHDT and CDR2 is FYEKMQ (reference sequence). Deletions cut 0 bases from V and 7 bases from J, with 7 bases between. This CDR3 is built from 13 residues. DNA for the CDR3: TGTGCCAGCAGCTTAGGCAGTCACCAGCCCCAGCATTTT. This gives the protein CASSLGSHQPQHF.

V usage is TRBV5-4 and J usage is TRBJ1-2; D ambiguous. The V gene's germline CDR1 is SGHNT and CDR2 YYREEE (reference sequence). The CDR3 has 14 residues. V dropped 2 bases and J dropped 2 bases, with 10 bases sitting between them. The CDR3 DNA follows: TGTGCCAGCAGCTTTGTACAAGAAAACTATGGCTACACCTTC. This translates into CASSFVQENYGYTF.

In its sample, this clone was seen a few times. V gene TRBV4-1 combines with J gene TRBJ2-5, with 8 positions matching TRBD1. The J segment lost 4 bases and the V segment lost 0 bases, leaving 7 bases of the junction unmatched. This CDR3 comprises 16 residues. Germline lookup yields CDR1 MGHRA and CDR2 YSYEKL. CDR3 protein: CASSQERAGGVETQYF. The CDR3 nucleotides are TGCGCCAGCAGCCAAGAAAGGGCAGGGGGCGTAGAGACCCAGTACTTC.

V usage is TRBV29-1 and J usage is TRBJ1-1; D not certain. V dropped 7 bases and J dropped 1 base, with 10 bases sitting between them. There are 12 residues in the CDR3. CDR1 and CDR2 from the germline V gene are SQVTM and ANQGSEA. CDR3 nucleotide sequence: TGCAGCGCGGTCGGGTGGAACACTGAAGCTTTCTTT. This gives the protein CSAVGWNTEAFF.

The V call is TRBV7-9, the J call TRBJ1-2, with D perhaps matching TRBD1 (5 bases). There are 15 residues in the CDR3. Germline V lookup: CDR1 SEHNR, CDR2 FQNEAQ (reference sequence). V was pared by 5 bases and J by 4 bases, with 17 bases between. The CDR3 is CASSKVTGTGYGYTF. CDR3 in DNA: TGTGCCAGCAGCAAGGTCACCGGGACTGGCTATGGCTACACCTTC.

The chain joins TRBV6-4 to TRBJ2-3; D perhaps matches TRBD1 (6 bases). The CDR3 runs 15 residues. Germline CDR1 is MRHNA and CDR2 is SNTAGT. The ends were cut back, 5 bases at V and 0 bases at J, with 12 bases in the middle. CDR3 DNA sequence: TGTGCCAGCAGTCGAAATGGACAGAGCACAGATACGCAGTATTTT. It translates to CASSRNGQSTDTQYF.

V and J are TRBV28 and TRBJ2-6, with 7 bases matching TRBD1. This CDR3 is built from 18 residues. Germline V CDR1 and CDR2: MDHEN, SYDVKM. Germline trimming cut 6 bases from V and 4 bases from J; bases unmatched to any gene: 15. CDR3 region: CASSSPVRGPAGANVLTF. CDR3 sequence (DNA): TGTGCCAGCAGCTCCCCTGTGAGGGGGCCGGCCGGGGCCAACGTCCTGACTTTC.

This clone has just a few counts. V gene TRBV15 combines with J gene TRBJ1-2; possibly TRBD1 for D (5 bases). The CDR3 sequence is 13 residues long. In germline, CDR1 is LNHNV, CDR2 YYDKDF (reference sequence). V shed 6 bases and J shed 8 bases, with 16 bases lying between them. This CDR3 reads CATRKTVLEGYTF. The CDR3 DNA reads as TGTGCCACCAGAAAGACAGTTTTAGAGGGCTACACCTTC.

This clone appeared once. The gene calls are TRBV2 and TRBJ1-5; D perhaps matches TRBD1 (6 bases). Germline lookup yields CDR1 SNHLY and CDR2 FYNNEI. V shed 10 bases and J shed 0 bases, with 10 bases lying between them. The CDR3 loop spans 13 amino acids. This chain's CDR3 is CAIGQYSNQPQHF. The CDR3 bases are TGTGCCATTGGACAGTATAGCAATCAGCCCCAGCATTTT.

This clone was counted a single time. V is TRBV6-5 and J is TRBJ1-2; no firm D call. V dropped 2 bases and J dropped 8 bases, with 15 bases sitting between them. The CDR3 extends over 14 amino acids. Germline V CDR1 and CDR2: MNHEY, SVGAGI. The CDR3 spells CASSYLRGRLGYTF. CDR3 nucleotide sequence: TGTGCCAGCAGTTACCTTCGAGGTAGACTAGGCTACACCTTC.

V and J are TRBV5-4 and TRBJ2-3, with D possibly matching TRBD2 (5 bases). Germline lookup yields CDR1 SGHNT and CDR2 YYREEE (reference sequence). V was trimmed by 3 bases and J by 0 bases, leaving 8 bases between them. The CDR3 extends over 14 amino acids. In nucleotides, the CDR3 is TGTGCCAGCAGCTCTAGCTCTAGCACAGATACGCAGTATTTT. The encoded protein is CASSSSSSTDTQYF.

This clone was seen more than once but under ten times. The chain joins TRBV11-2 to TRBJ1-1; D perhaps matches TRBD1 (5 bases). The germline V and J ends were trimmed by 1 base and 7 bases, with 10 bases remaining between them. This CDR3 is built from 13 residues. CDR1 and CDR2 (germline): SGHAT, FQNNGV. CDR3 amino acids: CASSLALGLEAFF. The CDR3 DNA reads TGTGCCAGCAGCTTAGCCCTGGGGCTTGAAGCTTTCTTT. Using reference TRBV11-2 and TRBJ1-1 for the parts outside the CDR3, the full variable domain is EAGVAQSPRYKIIEKRQSVAFWCNPISGHATLYWYQQILGQGPKLLIQFQNNGVVDDSQLPKDRFSAERLKGVDSTLKIQPAKLEDSAVYLCASSLALGLEAFFGQGTRLTVV.

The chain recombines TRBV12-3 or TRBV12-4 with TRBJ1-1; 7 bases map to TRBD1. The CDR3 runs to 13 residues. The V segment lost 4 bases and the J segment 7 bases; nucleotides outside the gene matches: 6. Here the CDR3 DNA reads TGTGCCAGCAGTTCGACAGGGACCATTGAAGCTTTCTTT. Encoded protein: CASSSTGTIEAFF.

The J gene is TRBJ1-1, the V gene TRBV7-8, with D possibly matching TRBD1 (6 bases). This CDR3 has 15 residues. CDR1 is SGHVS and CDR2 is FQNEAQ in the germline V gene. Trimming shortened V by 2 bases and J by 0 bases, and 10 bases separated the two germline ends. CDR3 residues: CASSLNRVLNTEAFF. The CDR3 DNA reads TGTGCCAGCAGCTTAAACAGGGTGTTGAACACTGAAGCTTTCTTT.